This is a list of T cell receptor beta chains from one sample in a study of blood T cell repertoires in COVID-19. Using immunoSEQ multiplex PCR, the repertoire was profiled, and TCRdb retains in-frame clones only, with some absent. The sample holds around 300,000 clones, approximately 88% seen once. The sample was PBMCs or T cells enriched from blood (not recorded which). These receptors all stem from a man aged 25-40 years who had recovered from COVID-19. CDR3s include the opening cysteine and the closing phenylalanine or tryptophan. Each record gives: J gene, clone size, D gene, V gene, CDR3 protein, CDR3 DNA. The D gene is left open where the match is weak. Some rows mark clone size as missing; the rest say once, few, many or name a class of expanded clone.

J: TRBJ2-5
size: NA
D: NA
V: TRBV5-1
CDR3: CASSLFDRETQYF
DNA: TGCGCCAGCAGCTTGTTTGATCGGGAGACCCAGTACTTC

J: TRBJ1-5
size: NA
D: NA
V: TRBV28
CDR3: CASAPERRPQHF
DNA: TGTGCCAGCGCCCCGGAAAGGAGGCCCCAGCATTTT

J: TRBJ2-3
size: NA
D: NA
V: TRBV5-1
CDR3: CASSLSTGYTDTQYF
DNA: TGCGCCAGCAGCTTGAGTACAGGTTACACAGATACGCAGTATTTT

J: TRBJ2-2
size: NA
D: NA
V: TRBV30
CDR3: CAWSFRVRTGELFF
DNA: TGTGCCTGGAGTTTCAGGGTGCGGACCGGGGAGCTGTTTTTT

J: TRBJ2-5
size: NA
D: NA
V: TRBV9
CDR3: CASSVVGGGTETQYF
DNA: TGTGCCAGCAGCGTAGTAGGGGGGGGAACGGAGACCCAGTACTTC

J: TRBJ1-6
size: NA
D: NA
V: TRBV4-2
CDR3: CASSYMGGYSPLHF
DNA: TGTGCCAGCAGCTACATGGGGGGATATTCACCCCTCCACTTT

J: TRBJ2-7
size: few
D: TRBD2
V: TRBV5-1
CDR3: CASSLAGGPSYEQYF
DNA: TGCGCCAGCAGCTTGGCGGGGGGGCCGTCCTACGAGCAGTACTTC

J: TRBJ2-1
size: NA
D: TRBD2
V: TRBV11-3
CDR3: CASSKSAGGSYNEQFF
DNA: TGTGCCAGCAGCAAGTCAGCGGGGGGGTCGTACAATGAGCAGTTCTTC

J: TRBJ1-3
size: NA
D: NA
V: TRBV6-5
CDR3: CASRDPYLNTIYF
DNA: TGTGCCAGCAGAGATCCCTACCTAAACACCATATATTTT

J: TRBJ1-6
size: NA
D: TRBD1
V: TRBV2
CDR3: CASSEGTGGYNSPLHF
DNA: TGTGCCAGCAGTGAAGGGACAGGGGGTTATAATTCACCCCTCCACTTT

J: TRBJ1-6
size: NA
D: TRBD1
V: TRBV18
CDR3: CASSPTGGDSPLHF
DNA: TGTGCCAGCTCACCGACAGGGGGCGATTCACCCCTCCACTTT

J: TRBJ2-1
size: NA
D: NA
V: TRBV7-8
CDR3: CASSLRVHNEQFF
DNA: TGTGCCAGCAGCTTAAGAGTCCACAATGAGCAGTTCTTC

J: TRBJ1-1
size: once
D: NA
V: TRBV7-9
CDR3: CASSLKSGLNTEAFF
DNA: TGTGCCAGCAGCTTGAAGTCCGGGTTGAACACTGAAGCTTTCTTT

J: TRBJ2-5
size: NA
D: TRBD2
V: TRBV29-1
CDR3: CSVEDIAGGPLETQYF
DNA: TGCAGCGTTGAAGATATAGCGGGGGGGCCTCTAGAGACCCAGTACTTC

J: TRBJ1-2
size: NA
D: NA
V: TRBV6-2/TRBV6-3
CDR3: CASSSGGFGYTF
DNA: TGTGCCAGCAGTTCGGGGGGCTTTGGCTACACCTTC

J: TRBJ2-7
size: NA
D: TRBD2
V: TRBV3-1/TRBV3-2
CDR3: CASSPMGLAGAFSYEQYF
DNA: TGTGCCAGCAGCCCCATGGGACTAGCGGGGGCCTTCTCCTACGAGCAGTACTTC

J: TRBJ2-3
size: NA
D: TRBD2
V: TRBV19
CDR3: CASSIVVRGGHLGTDTQYF
DNA: TGTGCCAGTAGTATAGTAGTGCGCGGGGGTCACCTGGGCACAGATACGCAGTATTTT

J: TRBJ1-2
size: NA
D: NA
V: TRBV6-1
CDR3: CASSEYGQNDGYTF
DNA: TGTGCCAGCAGTGAATACGGACAGAATGATGGCTACACCTTC

J: TRBJ2-5
size: NA
D: NA
V: TRBV3-1/TRBV3-2
CDR3: CASRDWLVETQYF
DNA: TGTGCCAGCAGGGACTGGCTCGTGGAGACCCAGTACTTC

J: TRBJ1-5
size: NA
D: TRBD1
V: TRBV28
CDR3: CASSLGDREYQPQHF
DNA: TGTGCCAGCAGTTTAGGGGACAGGGAGTATCAGCCCCAGCATTTT

J: TRBJ1-2
size: NA
D: TRBD1
V: TRBV19
CDR3: CASSVSGTGVNGYTF
DNA: TGTGCCAGTAGTGTATCCGGGACAGGGGTTAATGGCTACACCTTC

J: TRBJ2-7
size: NA
D: NA
V: TRBV27
CDR3: CASSWGLW
DNA: TGTGCCAGCAGTTGGGGCCTATGG

J: TRBJ2-1
size: NA
D: TRBD2
V: TRBV5-1
CDR3: CASSPLAGTSYNEQFF
DNA: TGCGCCAGCAGCCCGCTAGCGGGGACCTCCTACAATGAGCAGTTCTTC

J: TRBJ1-1
size: NA
D: NA
V: TRBV12-3/TRBV12-4
CDR3: CASSLRTVTAFF
DNA: TGTGCCAGCAGTTTGAGGACAGTTACGGCTTTCTTT

J: TRBJ2-2
size: once
D: NA
V: TRBV5-1
CDR3: CASSLVPGANTGELFF
DNA: TGCGCCAGCAGCTTGGTTCCGGGAGCGAACACCGGGGAGCTGTTTTTT

J: TRBJ1-5
size: NA
D: NA
V: TRBV5-6
CDR3: CASSQGWGNQPQHF
DNA: TGTGCCAGCAGCCAGGGGTGGGGGAATCAGCCCCAGCATTTT

J: TRBJ2-5
size: NA
D: NA
V: TRBV6-1
CDR3: CASSEVGDVQETQYF
DNA: TGTGCCAGCAGTGAGGTGGGAGACGTCCAAGAGACCCAGTACTTC

J: TRBJ1-1
size: NA
D: NA
V: TRBV5-1
CDR3: CASSVQGPPNTEAFF
DNA: TGCGCCAGCAGCGTTCAGGGCCCTCCGAACACTGAAGCTTTCTTT

J: TRBJ2-1
size: NA
D: NA
V: TRBV7-9
CDR3: CASSLASGKDNEQFF
DNA: TGTGCCAGCAGCTTAGCATCGGGGAAGGACAATGAGCAGTTCTTC

J: TRBJ2-2
size: few
D: TRBD2
V: TRBV6-1
CDR3: CASSETSGGISGELFF
DNA: TGTGCCAGCAGTGAGACTAGCGGGGGGATCTCCGGGGAGCTGTTTTTT

J: TRBJ2-1
size: NA
D: TRBD2
V: TRBV9
CDR3: CASSFSGGPHNEQFF
DNA: TGTGCCAGCAGCTTTAGCGGGGGGCCCCACAATGAGCAGTTCTTC

J: TRBJ2-2
size: once
D: NA
V: TRBV19
CDR3: CASSTRGAGTPGSCFF
DNA: NA

J: TRBJ2-7
size: NA
D: TRBD1
V: TRBV6-5
CDR3: CASSRDSYSYEQYF
DNA: TGTGCCAGCAGTAGGGACAGCTACTCCTACGAGCAGTACTTC

J: TRBJ1-3
size: NA
D: NA
V: TRBV5-1
CDR3: CASSPFGGASSGNTIYF
DNA: TGCGCCAGCAGCCCCTTTGGGGGGGCGAGTTCTGGAAACACCATATATTTT

J: TRBJ2-1
size: NA
D: NA
V: TRBV7-2
CDR3: CASSLFQGEQFF
DNA: TGTGCCAGCAGCTTATTCCAGGGTGAGCAGTTCTTC

J: TRBJ1-6
size: NA
D: NA
V: TRBV5-4
CDR3: CASSFPDSRNNSPLHF
DNA: TGTGCCAGCAGCTTCCCGGACAGCAGAAATAATTCACCCCTCCACTTT

J: TRBJ2-3
size: NA
D: TRBD2
V: TRBV5-1
CDR3: CASSLAAGGPVDTQYF
DNA: TGCGCCAGCAGCTTGGCGGCGGGGGGGCCCGTGGATACGCAGTATTTT

J: TRBJ1-2
size: NA
D: TRBD1
V: TRBV5-1
CDR3: CASSAQGDYGYTF
DNA: TGCGCCAGCAGCGCCCAGGGGGACTATGGCTACACCTTC

J: TRBJ2-3
size: once
D: NA
V: TRBV6-1
CDR3: CASSEVRGLSTDTQYF
DNA: TGTGCCAGCAGTGAAGTTAGGGGACTGAGCACAGATACGCAGTATTTT

J: TRBJ2-3
size: NA
D: NA
V: TRBV7-3
CDR3: CASSLFPGSTDTQYF
DNA: TGTGCCAGCAGCTTATTCCCCGGGAGCACAGATACGCAGTATTTT

J: TRBJ2-7
size: few
D: TRBD2
V: TRBV30
CDR3: CAWSAGGARSYEQYF
DNA: TGTGCCTGGAGTGCCGGGGGGGCTAGATCCTACGAGCAGTACTTC

J: TRBJ2-7
size: NA
D: TRBD2
V: TRBV28
CDR3: CASSSGGYEQYF
DNA: TGTGCCAGCAGTTCGGGGGGTTACGAGCAGTACTTC

J: TRBJ1-3
size: NA
D: TRBD1
V: TRBV6-6
CDR3: CASRAGQAGNTIYF
DNA: TGTGCCAGCAGGGCCGGACAGGCGGGAAACACCATATATTTT

J: TRBJ2-7
size: NA
D: TRBD2
V: TRBV15
CDR3: CATSRRGGGVNEQYF
DNA: TGTGCCACCAGCCGGCGTGGCGGGGGGGTAAACGAGCAGTACTTC

J: TRBJ1-2
size: NA
D: TRBD1
V: TRBV28
CDR3: CASSLPPGQGHGYTF
DNA: TGTGCCAGCAGTCTGCCCCCCGGACAGGGTCATGGCTACACCTTC

J: TRBJ1-2
size: NA
D: NA
V: TRBV3-1/TRBV3-2
CDR3: CASSQDAQGNYGYTF
DNA: TGTGCCAGCAGCCAAGATGCCCAGGGGAACTATGGCTACACCTTC

J: TRBJ2-7
size: NA
D: TRBD2
V: TRBV10-1
CDR3: CASSGLAGNYEQYF
DNA: TGCGCCAGCAGCGGACTAGCGGGTAACTACGAGCAGTACTTC

J: TRBJ1-5
size: NA
D: NA
V: TRBV3-1/TRBV3-2
CDR3: CASSQDRLQPQHF
DNA: TGTGCCAGCAGCCAAGATCGGTTACAGCCCCAGCATTTT

J: TRBJ1-2
size: NA
D: TRBD1
V: TRBV6-1
CDR3: CASSETGEGYTF
DNA: TGTGCCAGCAGTGAAACAGGGGAGGGCTACACCTTC

J: TRBJ2-1
size: NA
D: TRBD1
V: TRBV5-4
CDR3: CASSGPRQGSYNEQFF
DNA: TGTGCCAGCAGCGGACCTAGACAGGGTTCCTACAATGAGCAGTTCTTC

J: TRBJ1-6
size: NA
D: NA
V: TRBV15
CDR3: CATSRPGDSPLHF
DNA: TGTGCCACCAGCAGACCAGGGGATTCACCCCTCCACTTT

J: TRBJ1-2
size: NA
D: TRBD1
V: TRBV19
CDR3: CASSMRGTGTSWF
DNA: TGTGCCAGTAGTATGAGGGGGACAGGAACCTCCTGGTTC

J: TRBJ2-2
size: NA
D: NA
V: TRBV19
CDR3: CASAQGRYTGELFF
DNA: TGTGCCAGCGCGCAGGGGCGTTACACCGGGGAGCTGTTTTTT

J: TRBJ2-3
size: NA
D: NA
V: TRBV4-2
CDR3: CASSQEYRGGDTDTQYF
DNA: TGTGCCAGCAGCCAAGAGTATCGAGGGGGGGACACAGATACGCAGTATTTT

J: TRBJ1-2
size: NA
D: TRBD1
V: TRBV15
CDR3: CATSMISGGTYYGYTF
DNA: TGTGCCACCAGCATGATATCAGGGGGGACCTACTATGGCTACACCTTC